The rows below give T cell receptor beta chains drawn from one sample of a study of blood T cell repertoires in COVID-19. Assay: immunoSEQ multiplex PCR; the TCRdb copy retains only in-frame clones and omits some. The sample contains around 190,000 clones, less than 90% of which appear only once. Source material: peripheral blood. The receptors here all came from a woman aged 70-85 years with COVID-19, enrolled during active disease. Both conserved end residues are part of each CDR3. Each record gives: J gene, clone size, V gene, CDR3 length, D gene, CDR3 DNA, CDR3 protein. The D gene is left open where the match is weak. A clone size is listed for some rows: how often the clone was seen (once, few, many), or a class if it is expanded.

>TRBJ1-3|-|TRBV7-2|13|-
TGTGCCAGCAGCGCCGGGAATGGAAACACCATATATTTT
CASSAGNGNTIYF
>TRBJ2-3|-|TRBV7-9|15|TRBD1
TGTGCCAGCATCCAGGGGGAGCCTAGCACAGATACGCAGTATTTT
CASIQGEPSTDTQYF
>TRBJ2-2|once|TRBV5-6|16|TRBD1
TGTGCCAGCAGCTTGAGGCAGGGGGTACGCACCGGGGAGCTGTTTTTT
CASSLRQGVRTGELFF
>TRBJ2-2|few|TRBV9|14|-
TGTGCCAGCAGCGTAGATATGTTCACCGGGGAGCTGTTTTTT
CASSVDMFTGELFF
>TRBJ2-1|-|TRBV3-1/TRBV3-2|15|TRBD2
TGTGCCAGCAGCTCCGGGACTAGGGTTTACAATGAGCAGTTCTTC
CASSSGTRVYNEQFF
>TRBJ1-1|-|TRBV5-1|15|-
TGCGCCAGCAGCTTGGATGGCCCCGCAGACACTGAAGCTTTCTTT
CASSLDGPADTEAFF
>TRBJ1-5|-|TRBV7-2|14|-
TGTGCCAGCAGCTTTAAGGGGTCCAATCAGCCCCAGCATTTT
CASSFKGSNQPQHF
>TRBJ2-1|once|TRBV5-4|15|TRBD2
TGTGCCAGCAGCTTGGCGACTAGCGGGTGGAATGAGCAGTTCTTC
CASSLATSGWNEQFF
>TRBJ2-3|-|TRBV5-4|13|-
TGTGCCAGCAGTCGACAGGATTCAGATACGCAGTATTTT
CASSRQDSDTQYF
>TRBJ1-3|-|TRBV19|14|-
TGTGCCAGTAGCCTACAGTACTCTGGAAACACCATATATTTT
CASSLQYSGNTIYF
>TRBJ2-5|-|TRBV5-4|15|TRBD1
TGTGCCAGCAGTATTGGACAGGGGCTGGGAGAGACCCAGTACTTC
CASSIGQGLGETQYF
>TRBJ2-2|-|TRBV5-1|15|TRBD1
TGCGCCAGCAGCTGGGGACAGGGAAACACCGGGGAGCTGTTTTTT
CASSWGQGNTGELFF
>TRBJ2-5|-|TRBV7-8|14|-
TGTGCCAGCAGCTTAGTGGAGGGGGCAGAGACCCAGTACTTC
CASSLVEGAETQYF